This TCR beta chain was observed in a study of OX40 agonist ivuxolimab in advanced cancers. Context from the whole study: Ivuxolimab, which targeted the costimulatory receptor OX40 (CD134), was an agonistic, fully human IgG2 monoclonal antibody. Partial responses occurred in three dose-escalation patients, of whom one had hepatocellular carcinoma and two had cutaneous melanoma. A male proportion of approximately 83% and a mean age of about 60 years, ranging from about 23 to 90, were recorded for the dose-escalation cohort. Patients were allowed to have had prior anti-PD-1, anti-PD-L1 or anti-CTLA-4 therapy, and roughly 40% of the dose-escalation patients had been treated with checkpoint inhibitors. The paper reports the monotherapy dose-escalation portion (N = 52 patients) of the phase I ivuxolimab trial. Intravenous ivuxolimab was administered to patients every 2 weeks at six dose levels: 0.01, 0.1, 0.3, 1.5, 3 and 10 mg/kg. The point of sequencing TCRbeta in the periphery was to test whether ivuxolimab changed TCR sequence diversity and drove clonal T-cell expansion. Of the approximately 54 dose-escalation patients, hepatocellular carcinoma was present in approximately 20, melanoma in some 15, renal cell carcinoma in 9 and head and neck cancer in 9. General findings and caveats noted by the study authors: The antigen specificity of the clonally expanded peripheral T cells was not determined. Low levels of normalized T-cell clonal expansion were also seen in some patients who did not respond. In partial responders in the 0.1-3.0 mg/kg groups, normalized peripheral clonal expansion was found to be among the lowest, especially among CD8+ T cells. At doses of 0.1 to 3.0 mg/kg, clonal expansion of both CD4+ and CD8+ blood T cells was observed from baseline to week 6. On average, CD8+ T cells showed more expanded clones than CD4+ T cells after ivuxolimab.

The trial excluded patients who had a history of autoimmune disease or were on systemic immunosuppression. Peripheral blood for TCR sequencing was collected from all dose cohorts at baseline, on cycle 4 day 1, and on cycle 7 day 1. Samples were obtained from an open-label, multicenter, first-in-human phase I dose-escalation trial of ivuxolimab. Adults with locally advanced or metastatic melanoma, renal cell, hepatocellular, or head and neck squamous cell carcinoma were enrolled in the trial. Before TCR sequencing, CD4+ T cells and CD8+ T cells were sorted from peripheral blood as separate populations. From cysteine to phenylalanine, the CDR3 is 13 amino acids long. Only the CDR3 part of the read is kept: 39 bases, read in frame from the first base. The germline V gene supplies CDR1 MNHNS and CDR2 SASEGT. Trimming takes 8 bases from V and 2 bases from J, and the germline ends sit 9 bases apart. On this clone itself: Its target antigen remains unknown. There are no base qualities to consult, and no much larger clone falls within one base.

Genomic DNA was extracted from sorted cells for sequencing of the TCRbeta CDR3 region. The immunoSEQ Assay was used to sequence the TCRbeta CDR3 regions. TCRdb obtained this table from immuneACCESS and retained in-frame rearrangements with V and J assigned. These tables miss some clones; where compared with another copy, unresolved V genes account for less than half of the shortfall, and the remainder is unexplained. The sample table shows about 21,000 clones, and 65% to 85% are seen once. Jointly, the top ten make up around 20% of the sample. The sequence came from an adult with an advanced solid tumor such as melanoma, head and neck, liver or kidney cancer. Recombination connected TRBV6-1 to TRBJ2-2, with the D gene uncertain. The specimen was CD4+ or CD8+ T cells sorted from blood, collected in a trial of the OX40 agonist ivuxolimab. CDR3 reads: CASDNRNTGELFF. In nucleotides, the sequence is TGTGCCAGCGACAACAGAAACACCGGGGAGCTGTTTTTT.